This is a list of T cell receptor beta chains from one sample in a study of early T cells in non-severe SARS-CoV-2 infection. TCRdb analysed the 5' RACE reads with MiXCR anew, one entry per CDR3 protein. This table has approximately 65,000 distinct CDR3 sequences, about a tenth appearing once. The sequencing input was whole blood. These receptor sequences come from an adult who was a healthcare worker with PCR-confirmed SARS-CoV-2 infection or an uninfected control (not recorded which). CDR3s include the opening cysteine and the closing phenylalanine or tryptophan. D genes are given only for firm matches. Rows may omit the clone size; those that give it use once, few, many or a size class.

CASSLWEGFHEQFF TGCGCCAGCAGCTTGTGGGAGGGCTTTCATGAGCAGTTCTTC TRBJ2-1 TRBD2 NA TRBV5-1
CASLWLAEYNEQFF TGTGCCAGCTTGTGGCTAGCGGAATACAATGAGCAGTTCTTC TRBJ2-1 TRBD2 NA TRBV2
CASYSGRGETQYF TGTGCCAGCTACAGCGGGAGGGGGGAGACCCAGTACTTC TRBJ2-5 TRBD2 few TRBV2
CASSVEESDEQYF TGTGCCAGCTCAGTAGAGGAAAGCGACGAGCAGTACTTC TRBJ2-7 NA few TRBV18
CSASGTAQETQYF TGCAGTGCTTCAGGGACAGCACAAGAGACCCAGTACTTC TRBJ2-5 TRBD1 few TRBV20-1
CASSPRVGEQYF TGTGCCAGCAGCCCGCGGGTGGGAGAGCAGTACTTC TRBJ2-7 NA many TRBV7-9
CASSVATGMGGSGDTQYF TGTGCCAGCAGCGTAGCTACAGGGATGGGCGGGAGTGGAGATACGCAGTATTTT TRBJ2-3 NA NA TRBV9
CASSDEAGRTDTQYF TGTGCCAGCAGTGACGAGGCGGGGCGCACAGATACGCAGTATTTT TRBJ2-3 NA many TRBV25-1
CASSQSYEQYF TGTGCCAGCAGCCAATCATACGAGCAGTACTTC TRBJ2-7 NA many TRBV3-1
CASSLEGQIYNEQFF TGTGCCAGCAGCTTGGAGGGACAGATCTACAATGAGCAGTTCTTC TRBJ2-1 NA few TRBV11-2
CSASNTDFEQYF TGCAGTGCTAGCAATACAGATTTCGAGCAGTACTTC TRBJ2-7 NA few TRBV20-1
CASSLDFGAKNIQYF TGTGCCAGCAGTTTGGACTTTGGGGCCAAAAACATTCAGTACTTC TRBJ2-4 NA few TRBV28
CASSHRARSSYEQYF TGTGCCAGCAGCCACAGGGCCCGTAGCTCCTACGAGCAGTACTTC TRBJ2-7 NA NA TRBV7-7
CVSSPNAYTDTQYF TGTGTCAGCAGCCCCAACGCGTACACAGATACGCAGTATTTT TRBJ2-3 NA NA TRBV7-6
CASSPAAQGTDTQYF TGTGCCAGCAGCCCGGCGGCCCAGGGCACAGATACGCAGTATTTT TRBJ2-3 NA few TRBV11-2
CASTFREGMLNTEAFF TGTGCCAGCACCTTTAGGGAGGGCATGTTGAACACTGAAGCTTTCTTT TRBJ1-1 NA few TRBV6-1
CASSVEGVNEQFF TGTGCCAGCAGCGTAGAAGGGGTCAATGAGCAGTTCTTC TRBJ2-1 NA NA TRBV9
CASSLAGTMSDEQYF TGCGCCAGCAGCCTGGCGGGGACAATGTCGGACGAGCAGTACTTC TRBJ2-7 NA many TRBV5-1
CSALGLAAAYEQYF TGCAGTGCCCTTGGACTAGCGGCGGCCTACGAGCAGTACTTC TRBJ2-7 TRBD2 NA TRBV20-1
CASSLTGGVGLNEQFF TGTGCCAGCAGCTTAACCGGCGGGGTGGGGTTAAATGAGCAGTTCTTC TRBJ2-1 NA many TRBV7-3
CASRHNEKLFF TGTGCCAGCAGGCATAATGAAAAACTGTTTTTT TRBJ1-4 NA few TRBV27
CSVGRGSYNEQFF TGCAGCGTTGGGAGGGGCTCCTACAATGAGCAGTTCTTC TRBJ2-1 NA many TRBV29-1
CASSSRKAGELFF TGTGCCAGCAGCTCTAGAAAGGCCGGGGAGCTGTTTTTT TRBJ2-2 NA few TRBV9
CSASRRDGEQYF TGCAGTGCTAGCCGACGGGACGGCGAGCAGTACTTC TRBJ2-7 NA few TRBV20-1
CAISHPGQATDTQYF TGTGCCATCAGCCACCCGGGACAGGCCACAGATACGCAGTATTTT TRBJ2-3 TRBD1 many TRBV10-3
CASSPRPGPQGFGNQPQHF TGTGCCAGTAGTCCCCGTCCGGGCCCCCAAGGCTTTGGCAATCAGCCCCAGCATTTT TRBJ1-5 NA many TRBV19
CASSQPTGRSEQYF TGCGCCAGCAGCCAACCGACAGGGCGAAGCGAGCAGTACTTC TRBJ2-7 TRBD1 few TRBV4-1
CSARDSGFYGYTF TGCAGTGCTAGAGACTCAGGGTTCTATGGCTACACCTTC TRBJ1-2 NA medium-sized TRBV20-1
CASSSSSGKSGHEQFF TGTGCCAGCAGCTCCTCTAGCGGGAAGTCCGGTCATGAGCAGTTCTTC TRBJ2-1 TRBD2 few TRBV7-9
CSAGQDSNEQYF TGCAGCGCCGGACAGGACTCCAACGAGCAGTACTTC TRBJ2-7 TRBD1 once TRBV29-1
CASRTPGQGVYEQYF TGTGCCAGCAGGACGCCGGGACAGGGGGTTTACGAGCAGTACTTC TRBJ2-7 TRBD1 few TRBV6-6
CASRRTQGTHYF TGTGCCAGCAGACGTACCCAGGGAACGCACTACTTC TRBJ2-4 NA few TRBV2
CASSLLLDRETQYF TGTGCCAGCAGCTTACTGTTGGACAGAGAGACCCAGTACTTC TRBJ2-5 NA many TRBV7-8
CSVEDLGALAAANEQFF TGCAGCGTTGAAGATCTGGGAGCACTAGCGGCCGCCAATGAGCAGTTCTTC TRBJ2-1 TRBD2 NA TRBV29-1
CASSLGTALHLSTDTQYF TGTGCCAGCAGCTTAGGGACGGCCCTACATCTTAGCACAGATACGCAGTATTTT TRBJ2-3 NA few TRBV11-2
CVSTSNDRNYGYTF TGTGTCAGCACCAGCAACGACAGGAACTATGGCTACACCTTC TRBJ1-2 NA NA TRBV28
CASSSLAIFVAGPSTDTQYF TGTGCCAGCAGCTCACTCGCCATATTCGTAGCGGGGCCTAGCACAGATACGCAGTATTTT TRBJ2-3 TRBD2 few TRBV7-9
CASSPQTFTGELFF TGTGCCAGCTCACCACAAACATTTACCGGGGAGCTGTTTTTT TRBJ2-2 NA few TRBV18
CASLGTGSEAFF TGTGCCAGCCTCGGTACAGGGTCTGAAGCTTTCTTT TRBJ1-1 NA many TRBV28
CASSSKDKITEAFF TGTGCCAGCTCATCGAAGGACAAGATCACTGAAGCTTTCTTT TRBJ1-1 NA NA TRBV18
CSAPQRDYNSPLHF TGCAGTGCCCCACAGCGGGATTATAATTCACCCCTCCACTTT TRBJ1-6 NA NA TRBV20-1
CASSLKRELQYF TGTGCCAGCAGTCTTAAGCGGGAGCTCCAGTACTTC TRBJ2-4 TRBD2 NA TRBV28
CSARVEGVLGEQYF TGCAGTGCTAGAGTGGAGGGAGTCTTAGGTGAGCAGTACTTC TRBJ2-7 NA NA TRBV20-1
CASDLVYPGQYF TGTGCATCGGACCTAGTGTATCCCGGGCAGTACTTC TRBJ2-7 NA few TRBV30
CASSLEAGFNQPQHF TGTGCCAGCAGCTTAGAGGCAGGCTTCAATCAGCCCCAGCATTTT TRBJ1-5 NA NA TRBV7-2
CASSKPGQKGEQYF TGTGCCAGCAGTAAACCGGGCCAGAAGGGTGAGCAGTACTTC TRBJ2-7 NA many TRBV28
CASSLRVDRASYEQYF TGTGCCAGCAGTTTAAGGGTGGACAGGGCATCCTACGAGCAGTACTTC TRBJ2-7 TRBD1 many TRBV12-3/TRBV12-4
CASEGLSDYEQYF TGTGCCAGCGAGGGACTCTCCGACTACGAGCAGTACTTC TRBJ2-7 NA many TRBV2